The subject of this entry is one TCR beta chain. The sample belongs to a study of control samples from healthy donors and cancer patients. Sequencing used immunoSEQ multiplex PCR; TCRdb keeps in-frame clones, though not all of them. The sample shows 150,000 to 200,000 clones, about 90% of them seen only once. The sequence was collected from a man between 18 and 35 years old in good health. The sequencing sample was made of blood.

CDR3 loop: CASSQGAPGYGYTF. The CDR3 region has the DNA TGTGCCAGCAGCCAAGGGGCTCCAGGGTACGGCTACACCTTC. This chain joins TRBV3-1 (or the pseudogene TRBV3-2) and TRBJ1-2; a possible D gene is TRBD1 (5 bases). This CDR3 region has 14 residues. Germline lookup yields CDR1 LGHDT and CDR2 YNNKEL (reference sequence). Deletions cut 1 base from V and 8 bases from J, with 14 bases between.